These 29 T cell receptor beta chains were all obtained from the same sample, sequenced in a study of T-cell reconstitution after alpha-beta-depleted transplantation in children. TCRbeta library construction was performed incorporating unique molecular identifiers. TCRdb re-called the PCR reads through MiXCR, storing one row per CDR3 protein. The sample records fewer than 750,000 distinct CDR3 sequences, about a quarter being singletons. This sample comprised PBMCs, obtained before TCRalphabeta/CD19-depleted stem cell transplant. The receptors stem from a boy less than two years old with Wiskott-Aldrich syndrome, due to receive a stem cell transplant.

This chain connects TRBV27 to TRBJ2-7; 10 nucleotides line up with TRBD1. Trimming removed 3 bases from V and 4 bases from J; junction bases left unmatched: 12. The CDR3 is 17 amino acids. Germline assignment: CDR1 MNHEY and CDR2 SMNVEV (reference sequence). The CDR3: CASSLGRGGQGMYEQYF. CDR3 DNA: TGTGCCAGCAGTTTGGGTCGAGGGGGACAGGGGATGTACGAGCAGTACTTC.

DNA of the CDR3: TGTGCCAGCAGCCAACGGACAGGGCTTAATTCACCCCTCCACTTT. Amino acids: CASSQRTGLNSPLHF. The chain employs TRBV3-1 and TRBJ1-6, with 8 positions matching TRBD1. The CDR3 extends over 15 amino acids. The trim removed 2 bases at V and 6 bases at J, leaving 3 bases unmatched. Germline V gene data show CDR1 as LGHDT and CDR2 as YNNKEL (reference sequence).

Only a few counts were recorded for this clonotype. The chain carries TRBV5-1 and TRBJ2-3; D possibly corresponds to TRBD1 (6 bases). Trimming cost V 1 base and J 1 base, with 13 bases left between them. CDR1 is SGHRS and CDR2 is YFSETQ in the germline V gene. This CDR3 is built from 16 residues. The CDR3 nucleotides read TGCGCCAGCAGCTTGTTGGTACAGGGCGGCACAGATACGCAGTATTTT. Translating it yields CASSLLVQGGTDTQYF.

This clonotype was recorded a few times. The chain employs TRBV12-3 or TRBV12-4 and TRBJ2-7; no reliable D call. The CDR3 length is 14 residues. Trimming removed 3 bases from V and 0 bases from J, with 9 bases in between. Written as DNA, the CDR3 is TGTGCCAGCAGTTTGGGTATTACCTCCTACGAGCAGTACTTC. Translated, it gives CASSLGITSYEQYF.

The chain carries TRBV5-1 and TRBJ2-1; 9 nucleotides match TRBD2. V was clipped by 1 base and J by 2 bases; unmatched bases: 7. Germline loops: CDR1 SGHRS, CDR2 YFSETQ. The CDR3 sequence is 17 residues long. The CDR3 sequence is CASSLSLAGGPYNEQFF. The CDR3 DNA is TGCGCCAGCAGCTTGTCGTTGGCGGGAGGGCCCTACAATGAGCAGTTCTTC.

This clonotype was seen only a few times. V and J are TRBV6-5 and TRBJ2-5, with D tentatively TRBD2 (6 bases). Germline-derived CDR1 and CDR2 are MNHEY and SVGAGI. Deletions cut 5 bases from V and 2 bases from J, with 12 bases between. The CDR3 is 14 residues long. CDR3 coding DNA: TGTGCCAGCAGTATGCCGGGAGTTCAAGAGACCCAGTACTTC. Protein product: CASSMPGVQETQYF.

The genes are TRBV29-1 and TRBJ1-2, with D unresolved. With 0 bases removed from V and 0 bases from J, the gap between germline ends came to 14 bases. This CDR3 contains 16 residues. The germline CDR1 and CDR2 sequences are SQVTM and ANQGSEA. This chain's CDR3 is CSVEDLGFGTNYGYTF. The CDR3 DNA is TGCAGCGTTGAAGATTTAGGGTTCGGGACTAACTATGGCTACACCTTC.

The genes are TRBV10-2 and TRBJ2-5, with TRBD1 identical over 7 bases. Germline CDR1 WSHSY, CDR2 SAAADI. CDR3 length equals 14 residues. The J segment lost 5 bases and the V segment lost 0 bases, leaving 3 bases of the junction unmatched. In DNA form, the CDR3 reads TGCGCCAGCAGTGAGTCGGCAGGGGGTGAGACCCAGTACTTC. Translating gives CASSESAGGETQYF.

This clonotype has only a few counts. The chain links TRBV5-1 to TRBJ2-2; D remains unclear. This CDR3 is built from 15 residues. Trimming removed 1 base at V and 7 bases at J, with 14 bases between. Germline V gene lookup returns CDR1 SGHRS and CDR2 YFSETQ. DNA of the CDR3: TGCGCCAGCAGCTTGTCTAGTACCCTGGGCGGGGAGCTGTTTTTT. Translation gives CASSLSSTLGGELFF.

The chain carries TRBV7-8 and TRBJ1-2, with 8 positions matching TRBD1. Germline loops: CDR1 SGHVS, CDR2 FQNEAQ. The V gene end was trimmed by 1 base and the J gene end by 5 bases; junction bases not matched to a gene: 3. This CDR3 has 14 residues. The CDR3 sequence: CASSLGDRRYGYTF. The DNA of the CDR3 is TGTGCCAGCAGCTTAGGGGACAGGCGTTATGGCTACACCTTC.

The rearrangement uses TRBV7-9 and TRBJ2-2, with D unclear. With 2 bases removed from V and 0 bases from J, the gap between germline ends came to 7 bases. This CDR3 is built from 15 residues. Germline V gene data show CDR1 as SEHNR and CDR2 as FQNEAQ (reference sequence). The DNA of the CDR3 is TGTGCCAGCAGCTTATTTGCTGCGAACACCGGGGAGCTGTTTTTT. It yields the protein CASSLFAANTGELFF.

The chain is built from TRBV7-9 and TRBJ2-2, with D perhaps matching TRBD1 or TRBD2 (5 bases each). The CDR3 is made up of 14 amino acids. Trimming removed 1 base from V and 4 bases from J, with 7 bases in between. The germline V gene has CDR1 SEHNR and CDR2 FQNEAQ (reference sequence). CDR3 sequence (DNA): TGTGCCAGCAGCTTAGGAGGGACCACCGGGGAGCTGTTTTTT. Encoded protein: CASSLGGTTGELFF.

The chain carries TRBV7-2 and TRBJ2-2; 7 bases agree with TRBD1. Germline V lookup: CDR1 SGHTA, CDR2 FQGNSA. V was pared by 5 bases and J by 0 bases, with 6 bases of the junction left unmatched. This CDR3 comprises 16 residues. CDR3 DNA: TGTGCCAGCAGCCCGTACAGGGGCGCGAACACCGGGGAGCTGTTTTTT. Its translation: CASSPYRGANTGELFF.

This clonotype has more than one count but fewer than ten. The V gene is TRBV4-1, the J gene TRBJ2-3; D gene ambiguous. Germline-derived CDR1 and CDR2 are MGHRA and YSYEKL. This CDR3 is 17 amino acids long. Trimming cost V 0 bases and J 3 bases, with 16 bases left between them. This CDR3 reads CASSQEGNPYGTDTQYF. The CDR3 DNA reads as TGCGCCAGCAGCCAAGAGGGGAACCCCTACGGAACAGATACGCAGTATTTT.

The genes are TRBV3-1 and TRBJ2-5; no clear D. V was trimmed by 6 bases and J by 2 bases, leaving 19 bases between them. The CDR3 length is 16 residues. Germline values: CDR1 LGHDT, CDR2 YNNKEL (reference sequence). This CDR3 is CASRRLGPSSQETQYF. CDR3 coding DNA: TGTGCCAGCAGGCGACTCGGGCCCTCCTCACAAGAGACCCAGTACTTC.

This clonotype came up a few times. The chain uses TRBV5-1 and TRBJ1-1; D not resolved. The germline gives CDR1 SGHRS, CDR2 YFSETQ. The length of the CDR3 is 16 residues. The V end was cut by 1 base, the J end by 0 bases, with 13 bases between. The DNA for the CDR3 is TGCGCCAGCAGCTTGTGGACGGATTCGATGAACACTGAAGCTTTCTTT. Translated, it gives CASSLWTDSMNTEAFF.

The chain couples TRBV5-1 to TRBJ1-1, with D hard to call. Trimming cost V 0 bases and J 8 bases, with 26 bases left between them. CDR3 length: 18 residues. The germline gives CDR1 SGHRS, CDR2 YFSETQ. CDR3 protein: CASSLGSGVSQPTAEAFF. CDR3 sequence (DNA): TGCGCCAGCAGCTTGGGGTCCGGCGTCAGCCAACCGACGGCCGAAGCTTTCTTT.

This clonotype was detected only a few times. The V call is TRBV20-1, the J call TRBJ1-1; D gene unclear. The ends were cut back, 0 bases at V and 6 bases at J, with 14 bases in the middle. Germline loops: CDR1 DFQATT, CDR2 SNEGSKA (reference sequence). This CDR3 contains 14 residues. CDR3 DNA: TGCAGTGCTAGAGATGATACAGCCCTTGCTGAAGCTTTCTTT. This translates into CSARDDTALAEAFF.

The rearrangement uses TRBV29-1 and TRBJ2-5; D might be TRBD2 (5 bases). Germline V lookup: CDR1 SQVTM, CDR2 ANQGSEA. Trimming removed 7 bases from V and 7 bases from J, with 16 bases in between. This CDR3 region has 12 residues. The DNA for the CDR3 is TGCAGCGGAGGGTCCGGGTCCAGGACCCAGTACTTC. Its translation is CSGGSGSRTQYF. The variable domain in full, with the rest retrieved from reference TRBV29-1 and TRBJ2-5, is SAVISQKPSRDICQRGTSLTIQCQVDSQVTMMFWYRQQPGQSLTLIATANQGSEATYESGFVIDKFPISRPNLTFSTLTVSNMSPEDSSIYLCSGGSGSRTQYFGPGTRLLVL.

This clonotype has a handful of counts. The chain combines TRBV7-2 with TRBJ2-5; D remains unclear. V lost 5 bases and J lost 5, with 18 bases in between. CDR3 length equals 15 residues. Per germline, CDR1 SGHTA and CDR2 FQGNSA. The CDR3 loop is CASSRKSRNWETQYF. CDR3 nucleotide sequence: TGTGCCAGCAGCCGGAAGAGTAGGAATTGGGAGACCCAGTACTTC.

The chain is built from TRBV25-1 and TRBJ2-1; 11 bases agree with TRBD2. This CDR3 region has 16 residues. Germline CDR1 is MGHDK and CDR2 is SYGVNS. V shed 3 bases and J 1 base; nucleotides not matched to a gene: 2. This CDR3 reads CASSDPSGGSYNEQFF. The DNA of the CDR3 is TGTGCCAGCAGTGACCCTAGCGGGGGGTCCTACAATGAGCAGTTCTTC.

This clonotype was counted a few times. This sequence joins TRBV24-1 and TRBJ2-1; D may be TRBD2 (5 bases). The germline V gene has CDR1 KGHDR and CDR2 SFDVKD. The CDR3 runs to 16 residues. Trimming stripped 3 bases from V and 0 bases from J, with 11 bases between. The CDR3 nucleotides are TGTGCCACCAGTGATGCGGTAGCGACCTCCTACAATGAGCAGTTCTTC. Encoded protein: CATSDAVATSYNEQFF.

The V gene is TRBV5-1, the J gene TRBJ2-7; 7 bases map to TRBD1. V dropped 5 bases and J dropped 0; count of bases not matched to a gene: 5. In germline, CDR1 is SGHRS, CDR2 YFSETQ. This CDR3 region has 14 residues. Here the CDR3 DNA reads TGCGCCAGCAGACCTGACAGGGCCTCCTACGAGCAGTACTTC. This codes for CASRPDRASYEQYF.

CDR3 protein: CSARQRQETQYF. The CDR3 DNA reads as TGCAGTGCGAGGCAGAGGCAAGAGACCCAGTACTTC. V usage is TRBV20-1 and J usage is TRBJ2-5, with D hard to call. Germline CDR1 DFQATT, CDR2 SNEGSKA (reference sequence). V was cut by 6 bases and J by 2 bases, with 10 bases left in between. CDR3 length: 12 residues.

This clonotype was seen more than once but under ten times. V and J are TRBV20-1 and TRBJ2-3; the D is unclear. This CDR3 region has 13 residues. V was clipped by 6 bases and J by 1 base, with 11 bases between them. Germline V gene sequence: CDR1 DFQATT, CDR2 SNEGSKA (reference sequence). The CDR3 reads CSALSVGTDTQYF. The CDR3 DNA reads TGCAGTGCCCTCAGCGTGGGCACAGATACGCAGTATTTT.

This clonotype was counted a single time. J is TRBJ2-7 and V is TRBV20-1, with a tentative D call TRBD2 (6 bases). The CDR3 contains 15 residues. V was cut by 1 base and J by 4 bases, with 17 bases left in between. In germline, CDR1 is DFQATT, CDR2 SNEGSKA (reference sequence). This CDR3 is CSARGRAGRRYEQYF. CDR3 in DNA: TGCAGTGCTAGAGGTCGTGCGGGACGGAGGTACGAGCAGTACTTC.

This clonotype was detected only a few times. The chain combines TRBV7-8 with TRBJ2-3; D perhaps matches TRBD2 (6 bases). CDR1 is SGHVS and CDR2 is FQNEAQ in the germline V gene. CDR3 size: 15 residues. Trimming pared 2 bases from V and 0 bases from J, leaving 9 bases between. The CDR3 bases are TGTGCCAGCAGCTTACGCGGGGCTAGCACAGATACGCAGTATTTT. Translating gives CASSLRGASTDTQYF.

This clonotype was counted only a few times. This chain connects TRBV7-2 to TRBJ2-3; D uncertain. CDR3 size: 15 residues. With 2 bases removed from V and 2 bases from J, the gap between germline ends came to 11 bases. The V gene's germline CDR1 is SGHTA and CDR2 FQGNSA. CDR3 sequence: CASSLSFASTDTQYF. As DNA, the CDR3 is TGTGCCAGCAGCTTAAGCTTCGCGTCCACAGATACGCAGTATTTT.

This clonotype was counted only a few times. The chain carries TRBV5-1 and TRBJ2-2; 8 bases fit TRBD2. CDR1 SGHRS and CDR2 YFSETQ come from the germline V gene. V lost 4 bases and J lost 1; bases outside the gene matches: 3. This CDR3 is 15 amino acids long. In DNA, the CDR3 is TGCGCCAGCAGCCCGAGCGGGAGGAACACCGGGGAGCTGTTTTTT. As protein: CASSPSGRNTGELFF.